The source of this T cell receptor (beta chain) is a study of T cell changes during pregnancy in multiple sclerosis. Generated by immunoSEQ multiplex PCR, the TCRdb table keeps only in-frame clones and is missing some. Of some 54,000 clones detected, 93% appear once; the ten largest clones hold approximately 1.7%. V lost 0 bases and J 1 base, leaving 5 bases between the germline ends. From germline, CDR1 is SGHKS and CDR2 YYEKEE (reference sequence). The CDR3 contains 13 residues. The sequence was obtained from a female donor with multiple sclerosis, enrolled in a pregnancy study. This chain links TRBV5-5 with TRBJ2-7; no reliable D call. Sequenced here: peripheral blood, sampled after pregnancy. DNA for the CDR3: TGTGCCAGCAGCTTGGTATTGTCCTACGAGCAGTACTTC. Its protein is CASSLVLSYEQYF.